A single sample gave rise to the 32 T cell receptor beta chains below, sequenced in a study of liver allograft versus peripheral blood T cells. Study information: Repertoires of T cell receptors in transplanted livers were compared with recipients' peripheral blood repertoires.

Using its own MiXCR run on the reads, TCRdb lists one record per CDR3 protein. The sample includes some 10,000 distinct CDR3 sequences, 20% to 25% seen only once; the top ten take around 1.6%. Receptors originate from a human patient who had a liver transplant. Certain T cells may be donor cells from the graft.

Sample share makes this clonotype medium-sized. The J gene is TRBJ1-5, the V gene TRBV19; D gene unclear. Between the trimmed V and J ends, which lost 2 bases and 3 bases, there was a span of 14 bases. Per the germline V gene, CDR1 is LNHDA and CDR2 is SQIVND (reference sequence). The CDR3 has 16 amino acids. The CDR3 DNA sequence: TGTGCCAGTAGTATACTGGATACCCGCCCCAATCAGCCCCAGCATTTT. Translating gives CASSILDTRPNQPQHF.

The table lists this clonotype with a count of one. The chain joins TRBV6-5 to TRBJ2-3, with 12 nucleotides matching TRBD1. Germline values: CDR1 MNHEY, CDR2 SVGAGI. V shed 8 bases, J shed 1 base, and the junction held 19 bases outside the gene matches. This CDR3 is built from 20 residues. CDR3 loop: CASVRGTRDRGPSGTDTQYF. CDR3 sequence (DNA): TGTGCCAGCGTTCGGGGGACCCGGGACAGGGGGCCTTCCGGCACAGATACGCAGTATTTT.

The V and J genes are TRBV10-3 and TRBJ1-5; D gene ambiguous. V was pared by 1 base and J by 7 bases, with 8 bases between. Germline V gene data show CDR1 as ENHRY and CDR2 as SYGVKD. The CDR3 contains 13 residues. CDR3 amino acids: CAISELAGQPQHF. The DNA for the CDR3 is TGTGCCATCAGTGAGTTAGCGGGGCAGCCCCAGCATTTT.

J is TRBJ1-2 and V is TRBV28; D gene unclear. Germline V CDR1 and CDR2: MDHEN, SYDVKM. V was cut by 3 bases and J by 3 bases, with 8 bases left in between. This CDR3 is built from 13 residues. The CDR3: CASSLGYDYGYTF. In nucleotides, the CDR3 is TGTGCCAGCAGTTTGGGATATGACTATGGCTACACCTTC.

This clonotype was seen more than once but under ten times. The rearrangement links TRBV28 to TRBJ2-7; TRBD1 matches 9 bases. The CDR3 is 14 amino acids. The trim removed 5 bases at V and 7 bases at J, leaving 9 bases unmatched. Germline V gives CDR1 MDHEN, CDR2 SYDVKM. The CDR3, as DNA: TGTGCCAGCAGTCCCCCCGACAGGGGGGGTGAGCAGTACTTC. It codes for CASSPPDRGGEQYF.

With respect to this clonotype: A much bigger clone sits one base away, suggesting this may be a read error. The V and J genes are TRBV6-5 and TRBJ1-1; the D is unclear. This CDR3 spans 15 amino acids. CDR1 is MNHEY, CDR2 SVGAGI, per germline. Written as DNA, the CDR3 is TGTGCCAGCAGTTACTCGGGATTTGAGAACAATGAAGCTTTCTTT. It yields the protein CASSYSGFENNEAFF.

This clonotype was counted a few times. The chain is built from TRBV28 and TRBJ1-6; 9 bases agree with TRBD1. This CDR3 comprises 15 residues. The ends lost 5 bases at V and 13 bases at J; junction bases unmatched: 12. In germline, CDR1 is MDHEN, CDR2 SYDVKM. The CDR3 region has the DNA TGTGCCAGCAGTCGGCCACCGGGACAGGGTGTCCCCCTCCACTTT. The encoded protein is CASSRPPGQGVPLHF.

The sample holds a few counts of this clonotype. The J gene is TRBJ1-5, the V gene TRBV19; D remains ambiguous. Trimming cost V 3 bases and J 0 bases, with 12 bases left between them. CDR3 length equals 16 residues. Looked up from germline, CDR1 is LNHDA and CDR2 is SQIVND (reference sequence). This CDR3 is CASSISPAYSNQPQHF. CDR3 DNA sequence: TGTGCCAGTAGTATCTCGCCAGCCTATAGCAATCAGCCCCAGCATTTT.

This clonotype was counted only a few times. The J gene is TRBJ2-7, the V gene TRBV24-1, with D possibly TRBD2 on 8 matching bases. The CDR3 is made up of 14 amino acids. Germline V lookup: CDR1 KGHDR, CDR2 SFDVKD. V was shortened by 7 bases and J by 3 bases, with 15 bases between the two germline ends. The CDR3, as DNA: TGTGCCACCAGGCTTAGCGGGGACAGCTACGAGCAGTACTTC. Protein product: CATRLSGDSYEQYF.

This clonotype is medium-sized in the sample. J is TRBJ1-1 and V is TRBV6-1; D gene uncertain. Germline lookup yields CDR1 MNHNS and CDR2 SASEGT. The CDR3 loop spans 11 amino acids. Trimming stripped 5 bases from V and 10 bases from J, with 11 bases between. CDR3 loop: CASSLEVTAFF. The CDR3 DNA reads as TGTGCCAGCAGTCTTGAGGTAACAGCTTTCTTT.

CDR3 bases: TGTGCCACCGAGGAGTTGGGCGGACAAGAGACCCAGTACTTC. This encodes CATEELGGQETQYF. J is TRBJ2-5 and V is TRBV5-6; D is uncertain. The ends were cut back, 9 bases at V and 2 bases at J, with 17 bases in the middle. The CDR3 loop spans 14 amino acids. CDR1 is SGHDT, CDR2 YYEEEE, per germline.

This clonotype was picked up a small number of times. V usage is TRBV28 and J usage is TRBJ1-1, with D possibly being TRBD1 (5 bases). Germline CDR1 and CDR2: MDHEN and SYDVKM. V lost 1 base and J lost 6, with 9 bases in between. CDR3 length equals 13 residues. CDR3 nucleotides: TGTGCCAGCAGTTTATACCAGGGCCCTGAAGCTTTCTTT. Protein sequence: CASSLYQGPEAFF.

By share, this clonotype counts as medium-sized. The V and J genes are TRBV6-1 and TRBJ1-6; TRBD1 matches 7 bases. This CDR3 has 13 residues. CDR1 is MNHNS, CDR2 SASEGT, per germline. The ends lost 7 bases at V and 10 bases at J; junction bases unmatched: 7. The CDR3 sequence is CASIDRALSPLHF. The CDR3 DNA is TGTGCCAGCATTGACAGGGCGTTATCACCCCTCCACTTT.

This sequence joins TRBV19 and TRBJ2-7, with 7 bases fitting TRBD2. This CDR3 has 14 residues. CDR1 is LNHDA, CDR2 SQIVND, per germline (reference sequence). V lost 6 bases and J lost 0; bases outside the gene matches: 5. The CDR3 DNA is TGTGCCAGTAGGCGGGCGGGGGACTCCTACGAGCAGTACTTC. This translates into CASRRAGDSYEQYF.

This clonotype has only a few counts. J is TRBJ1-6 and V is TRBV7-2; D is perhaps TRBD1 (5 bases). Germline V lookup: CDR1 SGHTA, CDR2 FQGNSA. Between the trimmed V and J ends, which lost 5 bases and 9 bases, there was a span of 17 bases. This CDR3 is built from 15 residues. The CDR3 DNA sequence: TGTGCCAGCAGCCCGCCAGGGAGGATTCGTTCACCCCTCCACTTT. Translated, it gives CASSPPGRIRSPLHF.

CDR3: CASGGLAGTDTQYF. CDR3 bases: TGTGCCAGCGGGGGACTAGCGGGCACAGATACGCAGTATTTT. V is TRBV6-5 and J is TRBJ2-3; TRBD2 matches 11 bases. J lost 1 base, V lost 8 bases, and 2 bases had no gene match. Germline CDR1 and CDR2: MNHEY and SVGAGI. CDR3 length: 14 amino acids.

Here the CDR3 reads CAILQGSLSTEAFF. For the CDR3, the DNA is TGTGCCATCCTACAGGGTTCTCTCTCCACTGAAGCTTTCTTT. The chain carries TRBV28 and TRBJ1-1, with D possibly TRBD1 on 6 matching bases. Trimming removed 10 bases from V and 4 bases from J, with 19 bases in between. CDR1 MDHEN and CDR2 SYDVKM come from the germline V gene. The CDR3 sequence is 14 residues long.

The CDR3: CSARRAGGSYEQYF. The CDR3 nucleotides are TGCAGTGCTAGAAGGGCGGGGGGCTCCTACGAGCAGTACTTC. V is TRBV20-1 and J is TRBJ2-7, with 8 bases that match TRBD2. V dropped 2 bases and J dropped 0; count of bases not matched to a gene: 3. Germline CDR1 reads DFQATT; CDR2 reads SNEGSKA (reference sequence). This CDR3 is 14 amino acids long.

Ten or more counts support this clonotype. CDR3 coding DNA: TGTGCCATCAGTGCGTCTAGCGGGGGAGGGTCGCAGTTCTTC. It is translated as CAISASSGGGSQFF. This rearrangement joins TRBV10-3 to TRBJ2-1; 10 bases match TRBD2. Germline assignment: CDR1 ENHRY and CDR2 SYGVKD. With V trimmed by 4 bases and J by 12 bases, 9 bases remained unmatched. This CDR3 spans 14 amino acids.

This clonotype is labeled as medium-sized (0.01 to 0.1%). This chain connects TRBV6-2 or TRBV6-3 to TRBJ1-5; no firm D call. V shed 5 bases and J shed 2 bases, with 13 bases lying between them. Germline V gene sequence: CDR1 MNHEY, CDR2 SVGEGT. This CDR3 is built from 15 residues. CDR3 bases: TGTGCCAGCAGTACCCCAGGTTGGGGCAATCAGCCCCAGCATTTT. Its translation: CASSTPGWGNQPQHF.

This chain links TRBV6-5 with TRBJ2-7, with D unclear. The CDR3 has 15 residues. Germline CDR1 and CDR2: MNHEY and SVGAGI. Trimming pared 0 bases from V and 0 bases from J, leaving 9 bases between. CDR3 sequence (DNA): TGTGCCAGCAGTTACTCAGGGCCCCCCTCCTACGAGCAGTACTTC. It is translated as CASSYSGPPSYEQYF.

The CDR3 DNA sequence: TGTGCCAGCAGTTCCCCCCCCACGAACACTGAAGCTTTCTTT. Translating it yields CASSSPPTNTEAFF. The genes are TRBV6-1 and TRBJ1-1; the D is unclear. This CDR3 comprises 14 residues. Trimming took 5 bases from V and 1 from J, leaving 11 bases between them. CDR1 is MNHNS, CDR2 SASEGT, per germline.

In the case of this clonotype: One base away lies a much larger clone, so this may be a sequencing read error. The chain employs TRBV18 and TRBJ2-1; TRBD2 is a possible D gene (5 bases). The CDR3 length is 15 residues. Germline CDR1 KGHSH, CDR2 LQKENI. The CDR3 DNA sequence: TGTGCCAGCTCACCACCCGGGAACCCCTACGATGAGCAGTTCTTC. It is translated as CASSPPGNPYDEQFF.

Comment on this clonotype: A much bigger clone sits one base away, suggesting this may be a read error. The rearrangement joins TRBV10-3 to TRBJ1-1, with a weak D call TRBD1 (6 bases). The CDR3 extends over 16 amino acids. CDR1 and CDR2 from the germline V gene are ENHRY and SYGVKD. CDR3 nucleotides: TGTGCCATCAGTGAAGTCTCGGACAGCCATGCCACTGAAGCTTACTTT. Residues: CAISEVSDSHATEAYF.

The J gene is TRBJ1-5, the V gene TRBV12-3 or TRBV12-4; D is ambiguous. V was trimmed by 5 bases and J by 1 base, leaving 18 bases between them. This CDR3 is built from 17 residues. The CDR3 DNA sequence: TGTGCCAGCAGTCCCCACTTCGGGGTGAGAAGCAATCAGCCCCAGCATTTT. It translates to CASSPHFGVRSNQPQHF.

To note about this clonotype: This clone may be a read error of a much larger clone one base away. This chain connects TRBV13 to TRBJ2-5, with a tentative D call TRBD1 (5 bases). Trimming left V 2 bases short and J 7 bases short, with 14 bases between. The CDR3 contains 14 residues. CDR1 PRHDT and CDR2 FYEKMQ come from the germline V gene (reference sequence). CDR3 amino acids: CASSLSSGCRTQYF. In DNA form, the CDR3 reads TGTGCCAGCAGCTTAAGCTCAGGGTGCCGGACCCAGTACTTC.

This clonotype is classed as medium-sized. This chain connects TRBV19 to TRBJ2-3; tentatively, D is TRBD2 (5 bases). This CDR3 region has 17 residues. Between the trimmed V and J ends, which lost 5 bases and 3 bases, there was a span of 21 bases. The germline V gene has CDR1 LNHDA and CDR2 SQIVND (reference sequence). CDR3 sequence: CASSPLRTATPTDTQYF. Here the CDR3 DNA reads TGTGCCAGTAGTCCTCTCCGGACTGCGACACCTACAGATACGCAGTATTTT.

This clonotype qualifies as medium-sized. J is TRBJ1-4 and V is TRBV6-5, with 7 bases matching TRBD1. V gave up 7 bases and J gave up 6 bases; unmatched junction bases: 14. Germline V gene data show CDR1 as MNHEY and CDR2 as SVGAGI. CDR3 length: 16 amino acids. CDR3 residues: CASTSSTGEDYEKLFF. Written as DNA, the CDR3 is TGTGCCAGCACCTCCTCCACAGGGGAGGATTATGAAAAACTGTTTTTT.

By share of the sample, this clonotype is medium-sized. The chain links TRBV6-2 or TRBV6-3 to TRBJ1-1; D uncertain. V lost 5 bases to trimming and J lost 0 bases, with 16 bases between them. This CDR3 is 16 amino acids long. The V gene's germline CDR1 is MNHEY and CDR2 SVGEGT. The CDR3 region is CASSNQHELMNTEAFF. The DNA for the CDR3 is TGTGCCAGCAGTAATCAGCACGAATTAATGAACACTGAAGCTTTCTTT.

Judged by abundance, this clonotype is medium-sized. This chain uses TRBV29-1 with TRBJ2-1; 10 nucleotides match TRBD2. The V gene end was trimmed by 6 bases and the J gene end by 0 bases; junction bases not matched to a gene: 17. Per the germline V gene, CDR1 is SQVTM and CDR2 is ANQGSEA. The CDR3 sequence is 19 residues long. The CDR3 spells CSVDSPGLADFISYNEQFF. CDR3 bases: TGCAGCGTCGACTCTCCCGGACTAGCGGACTTTATCTCCTACAATGAGCAGTTCTTC.

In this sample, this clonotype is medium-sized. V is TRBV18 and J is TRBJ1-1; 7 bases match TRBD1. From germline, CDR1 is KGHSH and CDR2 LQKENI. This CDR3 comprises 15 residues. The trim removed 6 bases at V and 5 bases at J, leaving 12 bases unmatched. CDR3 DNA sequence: TGTGCCAGCTCCCAAACGCCAGGGGGAGAGACTGAAGCTTTCTTT. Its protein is CASSQTPGGETEAFF.

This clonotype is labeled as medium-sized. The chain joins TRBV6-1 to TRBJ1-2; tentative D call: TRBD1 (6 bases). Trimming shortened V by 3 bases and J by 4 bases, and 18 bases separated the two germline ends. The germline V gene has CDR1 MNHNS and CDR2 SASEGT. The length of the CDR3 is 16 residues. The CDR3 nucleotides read TGTGCCAGCAGTGAGAGGGCAGGGGTGGAAGGCTATGGCTACACCTTC. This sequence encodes CASSERAGVEGYGYTF.